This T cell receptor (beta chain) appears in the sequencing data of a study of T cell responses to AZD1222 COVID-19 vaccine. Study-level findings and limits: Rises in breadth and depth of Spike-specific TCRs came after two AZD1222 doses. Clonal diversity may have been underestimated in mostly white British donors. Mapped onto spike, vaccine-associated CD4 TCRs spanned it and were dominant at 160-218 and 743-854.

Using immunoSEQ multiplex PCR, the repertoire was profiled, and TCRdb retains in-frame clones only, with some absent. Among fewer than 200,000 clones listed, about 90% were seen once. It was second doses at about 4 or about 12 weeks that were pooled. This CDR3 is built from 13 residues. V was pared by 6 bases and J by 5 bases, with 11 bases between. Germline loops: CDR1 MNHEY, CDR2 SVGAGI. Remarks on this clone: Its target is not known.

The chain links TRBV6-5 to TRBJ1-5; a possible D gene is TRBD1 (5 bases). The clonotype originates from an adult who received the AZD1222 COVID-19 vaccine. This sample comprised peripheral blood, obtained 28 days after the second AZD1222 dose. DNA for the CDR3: TGTGCCAGCAGAAACGGACAAGATCAGCCCCAGCATTTT. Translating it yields CASRNGQDQPQHF.